The 22 T cell receptor beta chains below were found in one sample sequenced in a study of T cell repertoires and leukemia-associated antigens. TCRdb re-analysed the 5' RACE reads in MiXCR, keeping a single row per CDR3 protein. The data contain some 11,000 distinct CDR3 sequences, approximately 39% of them singletons. The antigens of these receptors remain unknown. The sequenced sample consisted of CD3+ T cells sorted from blood and cultured. Every receptor here comes from a female donor in good health.

This clonotype has only a few counts. The genes are TRBV27 and TRBJ2-7; 10 bases fit TRBD2. Trimming at V came to 4 bases and at J to 3 bases, leaving 3 bases not matched to a gene. Per the germline V gene, CDR1 is MNHEY and CDR2 is SMNVEV (reference sequence). The CDR3 runs 14 residues. CDR3 sequence reads: CASSSWTSGYEQYF. Here the CDR3 DNA reads TGTGCCAGCAGTTCATGGACTAGCGGCTACGAGCAGTACTTC.

By its share, this clonotype is medium-sized. The V and J genes are TRBV9 and TRBJ2-1, with 10 positions matching TRBD2. Trimming removed 1 base from V and 7 bases from J; junction bases left unmatched: 2. This CDR3 contains 14 residues. Germline V gene lookup returns CDR1 SGDLS and CDR2 YYNGEE. The CDR3 nucleotides read TGTGCCAGCAGCGTACGAGCGGGAGGGAATGAGCAGTTCTTC. It codes for CASSVRAGGNEQFF.

The V and J genes are TRBV4-3 and TRBJ2-1, with 10 positions matching TRBD2. This CDR3 region has 17 residues. Germline loops: CDR1 LGHNA, CDR2 YSLEER. After removal of 2 bases from V and 8 bases from J, the junction contained 12 bases not matched to a gene. The CDR3 nucleotides are TGCGCCAGCAGCCAAAGTCCTGGACTAGCGGAGGCCCATGAGCAGTTCTTC. Encoded protein: CASSQSPGLAEAHEQFF.

This clonotype is medium-sized within its sample. The chain carries TRBV20-1 and TRBJ2-7, with a weak D call TRBD1 (6 bases). Trimming left V 5 bases short and J 5 bases short, with 13 bases between. The germline CDR1 and CDR2 sequences are DFQATT and SNEGSKA (reference sequence). CDR3 length: 12 amino acids. CDR3 sequence (DNA): TGCAGTGCTGGACTTCAGGGGAACGAGCAGTACTTC. It specifies CSAGLQGNEQYF.

This clonotype is classed as medium-sized. The genes are TRBV10-3 and TRBJ2-7; the D gene is possibly TRBD2 (6 bases). The CDR3 loop spans 13 amino acids. Germline V lookup: CDR1 ENHRY, CDR2 SYGVKD. V shed 6 bases and J shed 0 bases, with 9 bases lying between them. DNA of the CDR3: TGTGCCATCAGGCGGGACGGCTCCTACGAGCAGTACTTC. It yields the protein CAIRRDGSYEQYF.

Judged by abundance, this clonotype is large. The gene calls are TRBV21-1 and TRBJ2-5; the table's D call TRBD1 went unverified against the DNA. TRBV21-1 is a pseudogene segment. The CDR3 totals 15 residues. The DNA of the CDR3 is TGTGCCAGCAGCAAAGCCCGGACAGCTAAAGAGACCCAGTACTTC. Residues: CASSKARTAKETQYF.

The V call is TRBV20-1, the J call TRBJ2-7, with D perhaps assigned TRBD1 or TRBD2 (5 bases each). The CDR3 is made up of 15 amino acids. The germline gives CDR1 DFQATT, CDR2 SNEGSKA (reference sequence). The CDR3 nucleotides are TGCTCTGCGGTTGGGGGTGGTAAATCGCAGAACGAGCAGTACTTC. This translates into CSAVGGGKSQNEQYF.

The V call is TRBV4-1, the J call TRBJ2-1, with D perhaps TRBD2 (5 bases). V lost 4 bases to trimming and J lost 8 bases, with 18 bases between them. The germline gives CDR1 MGHRA, CDR2 YSYEKL. The CDR3 sequence is 15 residues long. The CDR3: CASSPRAVSSDEQFF. The CDR3 nucleotides read TGCGCCAGCAGCCCTCGAGCGGTGAGTTCGGATGAGCAGTTCTTC.

This clonotype is deemed medium-sized. The chain combines TRBV20-1 with TRBJ2-7, with D perhaps TRBD1 (5 bases). Germline V lookup: CDR1 DFQATT, CDR2 SNEGSKA (reference sequence). The ends were cut back, 2 bases at V and 4 bases at J, with 18 bases in the middle. CDR3 length equals 15 residues. The CDR3 here is CSARPLRVLFYEQYF. CDR3 nucleotides: TGCAGTGCTAGACCACTCAGGGTTCTATTTTACGAGCAGTACTTC.

Only a few counts were recorded for this clonotype. This chain joins TRBV15 and TRBJ2-6; possible D gene TRBD1, 5 bases. This CDR3 contains 18 residues. Germline CDR1 reads LNHNV; CDR2 reads YYDKDF (reference sequence). The CDR3 sequence: CPTSRDKTAGSGANVLTF. In DNA, the CDR3 is TGTCCGACCAGCAGAGATAAGACAGCCGGCTCTGGGGCCAACGTCCTGACTTTC.

V usage is TRBV7-2 and J usage is TRBJ2-7, with 7 bases that match TRBD2. The CDR3 length is 14 residues. Germline values: CDR1 SGHTA, CDR2 FQGNSA. V lost 5 bases to trimming and J lost 2 bases; unmatched junction nucleotides: 6. The CDR3 bases are TGTGCCAGCAGCCCCAGCGGACTAGCCTACGAGCAGTACTTC. This codes for CASSPSGLAYEQYF. The entire variable domain, with the rest obtained from reference TRBV7-2 and TRBJ2-7, is as follows: GAGVSQSPSNKVTEKGKDVELRCDPISGHTALYWYRQSLGQGLEFLIYFQGNSAPDKSGLPSDRFSAERTGGSVSTLTIQRTQQEDSAVYLCASSPSGLAYEQYFGPGTRLTVT.

The J gene is TRBJ2-7, the V gene TRBV12-3 or TRBV12-4, with a tentative D call TRBD2 (6 bases). V lost 6 bases and J 0 bases, leaving 21 bases between the germline ends. The CDR3 sequence is 17 residues long. The CDR3 reads CASSSTTAPGGSYEQYF. The CDR3, as DNA: TGTGCCAGCAGCTCCACAACTGCCCCCGGGGGCTCCTACGAGCAGTACTTC.

This clonotype was observed many times. The V call is TRBV20-1, the J call TRBJ1-1, with 9 bases that match TRBD1. This CDR3 spans 16 amino acids. Germline V gene lookup returns CDR1 DFQATT and CDR2 SNEGSKA (reference sequence). V was clipped by 6 bases and J by 1 base; unmatched bases: 12. CDR3 coding DNA: TGCAGTGCCACCTCCGGGACAGGGTTCGGGAACACTGAAGCTTTCTTT. Translating it yields CSATSGTGFGNTEAFF.

This chain uses TRBV20-1 with TRBJ2-7, with D possibly matching TRBD1 (6 bases). Trimming took 3 bases from V and 2 from J, leaving 14 bases between them. The CDR3 has 14 amino acids. Germline values: CDR1 DFQATT, CDR2 SNEGSKA (reference sequence). The CDR3 region has the DNA TGCAGTGCTAGCGAGTCAGAGGGGGCCTACGAGCAGTACTTC. Translating gives CSASESEGAYEQYF.

V is TRBV7-9 and J is TRBJ2-7, with 9 bases lining up with TRBD2. Germline V gene sequence: CDR1 SEHNR, CDR2 FQNEAQ (reference sequence). This CDR3 is built from 14 residues. J was trimmed by 2 bases and V by 4 bases; bases with no gene match: 3. The CDR3 region is CASSSSGITYEQYF. CDR3 nucleotide sequence: TGTGCCAGCAGCTCTAGCGGGATTACCTACGAGCAGTACTTC. The entire variable domain, with the rest obtained from reference TRBV7-9 and TRBJ2-7, is as follows: DTGVSQNPRHKITKRGQNVTFRCDPISEHNRLYWYRQTLGQGPEFLTYFQNEAQLEKSRLLSDRFSAERPKGSFSTLEIQRTEQGDSAMYLCASSSSGITYEQYFGPGTRLTVT.

The rearrangement joins TRBV29-1 to TRBJ2-7; TRBD2 is a possible D gene (6 bases). Germline V gene data show CDR1 as SQVTM and CDR2 as ANQGSEA. The CDR3 runs to 14 residues. The V end lost 6 bases, the J end lost 1 base, and 16 bases lay between the germline ends. The CDR3 loop reads CSVDLGLGSYEQYF. CDR3 nucleotide sequence: TGCAGCGTGGATTTGGGACTCGGATCCTACGAGCAGTACTTC.

This chain uses TRBV24-1 with TRBJ2-1; TRBD1 matches at 8 bases. Trimming cost V 5 bases and J 6 bases; bases outside gene matches: 2. CDR1 and CDR2 from the germline V gene are KGHDR and SFDVKD. The CDR3 spans 13 residues. The CDR3 sequence: CATSVTGGNEQFF. The CDR3 DNA reads as TGTGCCACCAGTGTCACAGGGGGCAATGAGCAGTTCTTC.

This clonotype was seen ten or more times. This chain joins TRBV7-9 and TRBJ1-1, with unresolved D. Germline V gives CDR1 SEHNR, CDR2 FQNEAQ (reference sequence). The CDR3 loop spans 12 amino acids. Between the trimmed V and J ends, which lost 3 bases and 0 bases, there was a span of 2 bases. The CDR3 here is CASSFMNTEAFF. As DNA, the CDR3 is TGTGCCAGCAGCTTTATGAACACTGAAGCTTTCTTT.

Sample share makes this clonotype medium-sized. J is TRBJ2-7 and V is TRBV6-5; TRBD2 agrees at 14 bases. This CDR3 is built from 15 residues. Trimming removed 5 bases from V and 7 bases from J; junction bases left unmatched: 7. Germline V lookup: CDR1 MNHEY, CDR2 SVGAGI. The DNA of the CDR3 is TGTGCCAGCAGTCCCGCTAGACTAGCGGGAGGGGAGCAGTACTTC. As protein: CASSPARLAGGEQYF.

The genes are TRBV6-5 and TRBJ2-7, with 7 bases matching TRBD1. Trimming took 4 bases from V and 0 from J; bases not matched to a gene: 3. The length of the CDR3 is 14 residues. The V gene's germline CDR1 is MNHEY and CDR2 SVGAGI. CDR3 amino acids: CASSSYRGSYEQYF. In nucleotides, the CDR3 is TGTGCCAGCAGTTCGTACAGGGGCTCCTACGAGCAGTACTTC.

This clonotype was counted only a few times. The rearrangement joins TRBV20-1 to TRBJ1-1; D gene uncertain. V lost 4 bases to trimming and J lost 8 bases, with 11 bases between them. Germline V lookup: CDR1 DFQATT, CDR2 SNEGSKA (reference sequence). The CDR3 is 11 amino acids. The CDR3 loop reads CSATDGAEAFF. The CDR3 DNA follows: TGCAGTGCTACGGACGGAGCGGAAGCTTTCTTT.

By frequency in the sample, this clonotype is large. This chain joins TRBV4-1 and TRBJ2-5; D is perhaps TRBD2 (6 bases). The V and J ends lost 1 base and 1 base respectively, with 13 bases between them. In germline, CDR1 is MGHRA, CDR2 YSYEKL. The CDR3 is 16 residues long. The CDR3, as DNA: TGCGCCAGCAGCCAAGCGGGAGCGGCACCCCAAGAGACCCAGTACTTC. It translates to CASSQAGAAPQETQYF.